The clone carrying this T cell receptor (beta chain) turned up a few times. CDR1 is GTSNPN and CDR2 is SVGIG in the germline V gene (reference sequence). V gave up 3 bases and J gave up 7 bases, with 21 bases separating them. The CDR3 sequence is 15 residues long. The data belong to a study of blood T cell repertoires in COVID-19. Here immunoSEQ multiplex PCR was the method, and the copy in TCRdb shows in-frame clones only, minus some. This table has hundreds of thousands of clones, around 89% appearing once. The chain recombines TRBV30 with TRBJ1-1, with a possible D match to TRBD1 (5 bases). The sequence came from a woman between 50 and 59 years old who had recovered from COVID-19. The sample comprised PBMCs or T cells enriched from blood (not recorded which). The CDR3 here is CAWRTLGQKSYEAFF. CDR3 nucleotides: TGTGCCTGGAGGACCTTGGGGCAGAAGTCCTATGAAGCTTTCTTT.